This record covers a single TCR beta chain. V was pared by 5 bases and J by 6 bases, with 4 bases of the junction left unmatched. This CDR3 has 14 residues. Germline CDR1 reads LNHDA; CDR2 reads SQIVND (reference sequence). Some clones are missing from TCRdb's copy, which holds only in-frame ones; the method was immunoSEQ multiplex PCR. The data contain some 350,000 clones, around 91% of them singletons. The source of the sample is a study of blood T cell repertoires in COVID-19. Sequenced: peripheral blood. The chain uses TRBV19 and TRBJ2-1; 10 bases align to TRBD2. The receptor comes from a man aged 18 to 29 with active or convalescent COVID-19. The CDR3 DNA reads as TGTGCCAGTAGTTTTCTAGCGGGGGTCAATGAGCAGTTCTTC. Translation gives CASSFLAGVNEQFF.